This T cell receptor (beta chain) was recorded in a study of blood T cell repertoires in COVID-19. The data were produced by immunoSEQ multiplex PCR, yet TCRdb's version contains in-frame clones alone and is incomplete. The table shows around 380,000 clones, with 81% occurring only once. The germline V and J ends were trimmed by 4 bases and 5 bases, with 11 bases remaining between them. The CDR3 loop spans 13 amino acids. Germline V CDR1 and CDR2: LNHDA, SQIVND (reference sequence). V is TRBV19 and J is TRBJ1-2; maybe TRBD1 (6 bases). The sequencing input was peripheral blood. The sequence was collected from a human donor with acute or convalescent COVID-19. The donor label of this sample is uncertain. Here the CDR3 DNA reads TGTGCCAGTAGTACTTCAGGGGTATATGGCTACACCTTC. Its protein product is CASSTSGVYGYTF.